The 23 T cell receptor beta chains listed next were all sequenced from one sample in a study of identical twins. One entry per CDR3 protein, called by TCRdb with MiXCR from the 5' RACE reads. The sample carries around 550,000 distinct CDR3 sequences, approximately 14% recorded once. This sample also appeared in a second study, on yellow fever vaccine responses in identical twins.

Sequencing was carried out using CD4+ T cells sorted from blood. All receptors come from a woman aged 18-35 years in good health.

V usage is TRBV5-8 and J usage is TRBJ2-3, with 9 bases aligning to TRBD2. The CDR3 is 16 amino acids. Germline V gene lookup returns CDR1 SGHTS and CDR2 YDEGEE. The V segment lost 5 bases and the J segment 4 bases; nucleotides outside the gene matches: 11. The CDR3 sequence is CASSSFAGGLADTQYF. CDR3 sequence (DNA): TGTGCCAGCAGTTCCTTTGCGGGGGGGCTGGCAGATACGCAGTATTTT.

This clonotype was observed a handful of times. The chain has TRBV27 and TRBJ1-2; 8 nucleotides agree with TRBD1. V was clipped by 4 bases and J by 4 bases; unmatched bases: 14. CDR1 and CDR2 (germline): MNHEY, SMNVEV (reference sequence). The CDR3 is 17 amino acids. CDR3 amino acids: CASSSGQGGGLIYGYTF. CDR3 coding DNA: TGTGCCAGCAGTTCCGGACAGGGAGGTGGGTTAATCTATGGCTACACCTTC.

V and J are TRBV3-1 and TRBJ2-1; D call uncertain. Germline V CDR1 and CDR2: LGHDT, YNNKEL (reference sequence). Trimming stripped 6 bases from V and 9 bases from J, with 15 bases between. The CDR3 runs to 13 residues. This chain's CDR3 is CASSLSEVGEQFF. In DNA form, the CDR3 reads TGTGCCAGCAGTTTAAGCGAGGTTGGTGAGCAGTTCTTC.

This chain uses TRBV2 with TRBJ2-5; 8 bases match TRBD2. The V segment lost 4 bases and the J segment 6 bases; nucleotides outside the gene matches: 10. The length of the CDR3 is 15 residues. The germline V gene has CDR1 SNHLY and CDR2 FYNNEI. The chain's CDR3 is CASSVGSGSSKTQYF. The CDR3 DNA reads as TGTGCCAGCAGTGTGGGAAGCGGGAGTTCAAAGACCCAGTACTTC.

This clonotype was picked up a small number of times. The rearrangement joins TRBV28 to TRBJ2-5, with D perhaps matching TRBD2 (7 bases). This CDR3 comprises 15 residues. Germline V gene data show CDR1 as MDHEN and CDR2 as SYDVKM. Trimming pared 7 bases from V and 4 bases from J, leaving 19 bases between. The CDR3 nucleotides are TGTGCCAGCATCTCCGGGGGGCCTCCTGGAGAGACCCAGTACTTC. As protein: CASISGGPPGETQYF.

The chain is built from TRBV20-1 and TRBJ1-1; D possibly corresponds to TRBD1 (5 bases). Germline CDR1 reads DFQATT; CDR2 reads SNEGSKA (reference sequence). The CDR3 is 11 residues long. Trimming left V 2 bases short and J 6 bases short, with 7 bases between. The CDR3 nucleotides read TGCAGTGCTAGATCGACAGCTGAAGCTTTCTTT. The encoded protein is CSARSTAEAFF.

The chain has TRBV19 and TRBJ2-1, with D perhaps matching TRBD2 (6 bases). The CDR3 has 15 amino acids. The V end was cut by 3 bases, the J end by 5 bases, with 14 bases between. CDR1 is LNHDA and CDR2 is SQIVND in the germline V gene (reference sequence). The CDR3: CASSIRDSSHNEQFF. The DNA of the CDR3 is TGTGCCAGTAGTATCAGGGACTCATCCCACAATGAGCAGTTCTTC.

V usage is TRBV11-3 and J usage is TRBJ2-5, with D unresolved. V lost 5 bases, J lost 1 base, and 11 bases lay in between. This CDR3 contains 14 residues. Germline V gene data show CDR1 as SGHNT and CDR2 as YENEEA. CDR3 amino acids: CASSPAVFQETQYF. The CDR3 DNA follows: TGTGCCAGCAGCCCGGCGGTTTTCCAAGAGACCCAGTACTTC.

This clonotype has more than one count but fewer than ten. The chain's CDR3 is CASSTGTSGSLPIVNEQFF. CDR3 bases: TGCGCCAGCAGCACGGGGACTAGCGGGTCCCTCCCGATAGTGAATGAGCAGTTCTTC. The gene calls are TRBV5-1 and TRBJ2-1, with 12 bases lining up with TRBD2. The germline V gene encodes CDR1 SGHRS and CDR2 YFSETQ. The junction had 18 bases not matched to a gene; V was cut back by 4 bases and J by 7 bases. The CDR3 is 19 amino acids.

This clonotype has only a few counts. The gene calls are TRBV11-2 and TRBJ2-4, with D possibly called TRBD1 or TRBD2 (6 bases each). The germline V gene encodes CDR1 SGHAT and CDR2 FQNNGV. The CDR3 consists of 15 residues. V lost 1 base and J lost 4, with 11 bases in between. The CDR3 nucleotides are TGTGCCAGCAGCTTAGGGGGGGACACTAAAAACATTCAGTACTTC. Its translation is CASSLGGDTKNIQYF.

This clonotype was seen more than once but under ten times. This chain connects TRBV10-3 to TRBJ1-2; D gene uncertain. In germline, CDR1 is ENHRY, CDR2 SYGVKD. V lost 2 bases and J 3 bases, leaving 10 bases between the germline ends. The CDR3 loop spans 14 amino acids. Here the CDR3 DNA reads TGTGCCATCAGTGAGGCAGGCGGGGACTATGGCTACACCTTC. Its translation is CAISEAGGDYGYTF.

The table lists this clonotype with a few counts. The V call is TRBV20-1, the J call TRBJ2-1, with 10 bases fitting TRBD2. Trimming at V came to 6 bases and at J to 5 bases, leaving 7 bases not matched to a gene. The CDR3 sequence is 14 residues long. In germline, CDR1 is DFQATT, CDR2 SNEGSKA (reference sequence). The CDR3 nucleotides are TGCAGTGCAAATATAGCGGGAGGCAACAATGAGCAGTTCTTC. Translated, it gives CSANIAGGNNEQFF.

This clonotype occurred many times. The chain has TRBV6-1 and TRBJ1-5; D uncertain. The germline CDR1 and CDR2 sequences are MNHNS and SASEGT. This CDR3 region has 14 residues. V was pared by 5 bases and J by 6 bases, with 14 bases between. CDR3 region: CASSKMGSGQPQHF. CDR3 nucleotides: TGTGCCAGCAGTAAGATGGGGAGTGGTCAGCCCCAGCATTTT.

The V gene is TRBV12-3 or TRBV12-4, the J gene TRBJ1-1; D is unresolved. V gave up 1 base and J gave up 0 bases, with 6 bases separating them. The CDR3 extends over 14 amino acids. The CDR3 region is CASSLGVVNTEAFF. The CDR3 coding sequence is TGTGCCAGCAGTTTAGGGGTGGTGAACACTGAAGCTTTCTTT.

The chain couples TRBV24-1 to TRBJ2-3, with 15 bases identical to TRBD2. Losses at the gene ends were 0 bases for V and 0 bases for J; bases not matched to a gene: 6. The germline gives CDR1 KGHDR, CDR2 SFDVKD. The CDR3 runs to 20 residues. CDR3 amino acids: CATSDLRGLAGGLSTDTQYF. The CDR3 DNA reads as TGTGCCACCAGTGATTTGAGGGGACTAGCGGGAGGACTTAGCACAGATACGCAGTATTTT.

The chain recombines TRBV12-3 or TRBV12-4 with TRBJ1-3; D not certain. V dropped 3 bases and J dropped 4 bases, with 4 bases sitting between them. This CDR3 is 12 amino acids long. The CDR3 protein is CASSFEGNTIYF. CDR3 coding DNA: TGTGCCAGCAGTTTCGAAGGAAACACCATATATTTT.

Remarks on this clonotype: One junction end disagrees with the germline gene, perhaps due to a read error. V usage is TRBV7-6 and J usage is TRBJ1-4, with D maybe TRBD1 (6 bases). In germline, CDR1 is SGHVS, CDR2 FNYEAQ. The CDR3 is 15 amino acids. CDR3 DNA: TGTGCCAGCAGCTTAGTCGGGGGGCGGTCTGAAAAACCGTTTTTT. Translated: CASSLVGGRSEKPFF.

Note on this clonotype: The junction does not match germline at one end; this may be a read error. The chain links TRBV14 to TRBJ1-6; D remains ambiguous. This CDR3 spans 16 amino acids. Germline V CDR1 and CDR2: SGHDN, FVKESK. In nucleotides, the CDR3 is TGTGCCAGCAGCCAGGCACTGGGGATGTGGGGTTCAACCCTCCACTTT. Translation: CASSQALGMWGSTLHF. Using reference TRBV14 and TRBJ1-6 for the parts outside the CDR3, the full variable domain is EAGVTQFPSHSVIEKGQTVTLRCDPISGHDNLYWYRRVMGKEIKFLLHFVKESKQDESGMPNNRFLAERTGGTYSTLKVQPAELEDSGVYFCASSQALGMWGSTLHFGNGTRLTVT.

This clonotype has a handful of counts. This chain uses TRBV24-1 with TRBJ2-3; D possibly corresponds to TRBD1 (6 bases). V was clipped by 6 bases and J by 5 bases, with 23 bases between them. Germline CDR1 and CDR2: KGHDR and SFDVKD. The CDR3 extends over 17 amino acids. The CDR3 region has the DNA TGTGCCACCAGTACAAATGATCCGACAGGTGTGATAGATACGCAGTATTTT. Translation gives CATSTNDPTGVIDTQYF.

This clonotype was seen more than once but under ten times. The CDR3 protein is CASKAGGETQYF. CDR3 bases: TGTGCCAGCAAAGCGGGAGGAGAGACCCAGTACTTC. V usage is TRBV6-6 and J usage is TRBJ2-5; TRBD2 matches at 9 bases. The CDR3 has 12 residues. Trimming cost V 7 bases and J 4 bases; bases outside gene matches: 1. Germline V gives CDR1 MNHNY, CDR2 SVGAGI (reference sequence).

This chain joins TRBV27 and TRBJ2-7, with TRBD2 matching over 11 bases. With V trimmed by 6 bases and J by 4 bases, 8 bases remained unmatched. The CDR3 spans 15 residues. Germline CDR1 MNHEY, CDR2 SMNVEV (reference sequence). CDR3 residues: CASSPAGTSGYEQYF. In nucleotides, the CDR3 is TGTGCCAGCAGCCCAGCCGGGACTAGCGGTTACGAGCAGTACTTC.

This clonotype was seen more than once but under ten times. The V and J genes are TRBV7-3 and TRBJ2-2; D remains ambiguous. The CDR3 extends over 13 amino acids. The germline V gene has CDR1 SGHTA and CDR2 FQGTGA. The V gene lost 0 bases and the J gene lost 8 bases, with 7 bases spanning the gap. CDR3 sequence: CASSLTMAGELFF. The CDR3 DNA is TGTGCCAGCAGCTTAACGATGGCGGGGGAGCTGTTTTTT. Combining the CDR3 with reference TRBV7-3 and TRBJ2-2 gives the whole variable domain GAGVSQTPSNKVTEKGKYVELRCDPISGHTALYWYRQSLGQGPEFLIYFQGTGAADDSGLPNDRFFAVRPEGSVSTLKIQRTERGDSAVYLCASSLTMAGELFFGEGSRLTVL.

The V call is TRBV24-1, the J call TRBJ2-2; TRBD2 agrees at 7 bases. The CDR3 totals 17 residues. Per germline, CDR1 KGHDR and CDR2 SFDVKD. The trim removed 1 base at V and 4 bases at J, leaving 8 bases unmatched. The DNA of the CDR3 is TGTGCCACCAGTGATTTTTCGGGGGGACGCGGCACCGGGGAGCTGTTTTTT. Protein product: CATSDFSGGRGTGELFF.